The 24 T cell receptor beta chains presented below share a single source sample, sequenced in a study of T-cell reconstitution after alpha-beta-depleted transplantation in children. Unique molecular identifiers tagged the TCRbeta library. Each CDR3 protein gets one entry after TCRdb re-called the PCR reads with MiXCR. This table holds about 900,000 distinct CDR3 sequences, roughly 31% found once. The sequencing used PBMCs, mostly from graft donor cells, collected 360 days after TCRalphabeta/CD19-depleted stem cell transplant. The receptor set was obtained from a boy under two years old who had a stem cell transplant for SCID, so the T cells may come from the graft donor.

The V gene is TRBV28, the J gene TRBJ2-2; 15 nucleotides match TRBD2. The V segment lost 6 bases and the J segment 6 bases; nucleotides outside the gene matches: 5. Per the germline V gene, CDR1 is MDHEN and CDR2 is SYDVKM. The CDR3 is made up of 16 amino acids. The CDR3 loop reads CASSRTSGGASGELFF. CDR3 coding DNA: TGTGCCAGCAGCAGGACTAGCGGGGGGGCATCCGGGGAGCTGTTTTTT.

The J gene is TRBJ2-5, the V gene TRBV4-2, with 8 bases that match TRBD2. The ends lost 0 bases at V and 7 bases at J; junction bases unmatched: 7. Germline loops: CDR1 LGHNA, CDR2 YNFKEQ. The CDR3 sequence is 15 residues long. CDR3 sequence: CASSQDGSGGGTQYF. Written as DNA, the CDR3 is TGTGCCAGCAGCCAAGATGGGAGCGGGGGCGGGACCCAGTACTTC.

This chain links TRBV2 with TRBJ2-3; 9 bases agree with TRBD1. The germline V gene encodes CDR1 SNHLY and CDR2 FYNNEI. J was trimmed by 0 bases and V by 8 bases; bases with no gene match: 6. The CDR3 runs 15 residues. The CDR3 protein is CASDGQGRSTDTQYF. Here the CDR3 DNA reads TGTGCCAGCGATGGACAGGGGAGGAGCACAGATACGCAGTATTTT.

The genes are TRBV2 and TRBJ2-3, with 7 bases matching TRBD1. V dropped 7 bases and J dropped 2; count of bases not matched to a gene: 6. The CDR3 extends over 14 amino acids. The germline V gene has CDR1 SNHLY and CDR2 FYNNEI. The chain's CDR3 is CASIDRAHTDTQYF. The DNA of the CDR3 is TGTGCCAGCATTGACAGGGCCCACACAGATACGCAGTATTTT.

This rearrangement joins TRBV6-1 to TRBJ2-7, with TRBD1 matching over 8 bases. In germline, CDR1 is MNHNS, CDR2 SASEGT. The CDR3 totals 14 residues. The J segment lost 3 bases and the V segment lost 3 bases, leaving 4 bases of the junction unmatched. The CDR3 protein is CASSDGQGHYEQYF. The CDR3 bases are TGTGCCAGCAGTGACGGACAGGGACACTACGAGCAGTACTTC.

The chain joins TRBV19 to TRBJ2-3; 7 bases line up with TRBD1. Germline CDR1 and CDR2: LNHDA and SQIVND (reference sequence). The CDR3 has 15 amino acids. J gave up 4 bases and V 5 bases, and 9 bases lay outside the gene matches. The CDR3 is CASSPAGGIADTQYF. In DNA form, the CDR3 reads TGTGCCAGTAGTCCGGCAGGGGGTATAGCAGATACGCAGTATTTT. The variable domain in full, completed from reference TRBV19 and TRBJ2-3, reads DGGITQSPKYLFRKEGQNVTLSCEQNLNHDAMYWYRQDPGQGLRLIYYSQIVNDFQKGDIAEGYSVSREKKESFPLTVTSAQKNPTAFYLCASSPAGGIADTQYFGPGTRLTVL.

This clonotype was seen only a few times. The gene calls are TRBV20-1 and TRBJ1-5; tentatively, D is TRBD1 (5 bases). Germline V gene lookup returns CDR1 DFQATT and CDR2 SNEGSKA (reference sequence). V was cut by 5 bases and J by 0 bases, with 8 bases left in between. The CDR3 sequence is 13 residues long. Here the CDR3 reads CSARDGSNQPQHF. The CDR3 nucleotides are TGCAGTGCTCGGGACGGTAGCAATCAGCCCCAGCATTTT.

This sequence joins TRBV4-2 and TRBJ2-1, with 10 bases fitting TRBD1. After removal of 0 bases from V and 7 bases from J, the junction contained 12 bases not matched to a gene. CDR1 LGHNA and CDR2 YNFKEQ come from the germline V gene. The length of the CDR3 is 18 residues. The DNA for the CDR3 is TGTGCCAGCAGCCAAGAAAAGGGACAGGGGTGGGGGAGGAATGAGCAGTTCTTC. Translated, it gives CASSQEKGQGWGRNEQFF.

The table lists this clonotype with a few counts. The chain uses TRBV15 and TRBJ2-2; no clear D. V was shortened by 0 bases and J by 6 bases, with 8 bases between the two germline ends. Germline-derived CDR1 and CDR2 are LNHNV and YYDKDF (reference sequence). The CDR3 is 14 amino acids. CDR3 region: CATSREGWSGELFF. The CDR3, as DNA: TGTGCCACCAGCAGAGAGGGTTGGTCCGGGGAGCTGTTTTTT.

This chain connects TRBV6-5 to TRBJ2-6, with a weak D call TRBD1 (5 bases). The CDR3 runs to 13 residues. V dropped 2 bases and J dropped 12 bases, with 11 bases sitting between them. Germline V gene lookup returns CDR1 MNHEY and CDR2 SVGAGI. The CDR3 region is CASSYPGLGVLTF. DNA of the CDR3: TGTGCCAGCAGTTACCCAGGGTTAGGCGTCCTGACTTTC.

The V and J genes are TRBV9 and TRBJ2-5; maybe TRBD1 (5 bases). Trimming cost V 0 bases and J 5 bases, with 14 bases left between them. This CDR3 contains 15 residues. Germline CDR1 reads SGDLS; CDR2 reads YYNGEE. This CDR3 reads CASSVVGALGETQYF. CDR3 coding DNA: TGTGCCAGCAGCGTAGTAGGGGCGCTGGGGGAGACCCAGTACTTC. The entire variable domain, with the rest obtained from reference TRBV9 and TRBJ2-5, is as follows: DSGVTQTPKHLITATGQRVTLRCSPRSGDLSVYWYQQSLDQGLQFLIQYYNGEERAKGNILERFSAQQFPDLHSELNLSSLELGDSALYFCASSVVGALGETQYFGPGTRLLVL.

The chain has TRBV3-1 and TRBJ1-1; D gene unclear. The germline gives CDR1 LGHDT, CDR2 YNNKEL (reference sequence). Between the trimmed V and J ends, which lost 0 bases and 0 bases, there was a span of 11 bases. There are 16 residues in the CDR3. The CDR3 DNA is TGTGCCAGCAGCCAAGAGTTAGGGCGGCTGAACACTGAAGCTTTCTTT. Translation gives CASSQELGRLNTEAFF.

This clonotype was seen at least ten times. The chain joins TRBV7-2 to TRBJ2-5, with TRBD2 as a possible D gene (6 bases). Germline assignment: CDR1 SGHTA and CDR2 FQGNSA. The V end lost 5 bases, the J end lost 5 bases, and 6 bases lay between the germline ends. The CDR3 sequence is 11 residues long. CDR3 residues: CASSGRETQYF. CDR3 coding DNA: TGTGCCAGCAGCGGGAGGGAGACCCAGTACTTC. The variable domain in full, with the rest retrieved from reference TRBV7-2 and TRBJ2-5, is GAGVSQSPSNKVTEKGKDVELRCDPISGHTALYWYRQSLGQGLEFLIYFQGNSAPDKSGLPSDRFSAERTGGSVSTLTIQRTQQEDSAVYLCASSGRETQYFGPGTRLLVL.

This clonotype was observed a few times. This chain uses TRBV11-2 with TRBJ2-1; 11 bases match TRBD2. Trimming cost V 5 bases and J 9 bases; bases outside gene matches: 9. Germline loops: CDR1 SGHAT, CDR2 FQNNGV. This CDR3 has 15 amino acids. CDR3 DNA sequence: TGTGCCAGCAGCGCGTATAGCGGGGGGGAACTTGAGCAGTTCTTC. Its protein is CASSAYSGGELEQFF.

V gene TRBV7-9 combines with J gene TRBJ1-2; D is perhaps TRBD1 (5 bases). Trimming shortened V by 3 bases and J by 7 bases, and 15 bases separated the two germline ends. This CDR3 has 14 residues. Germline V gene sequence: CDR1 SEHNR, CDR2 FQNEAQ (reference sequence). In DNA form, the CDR3 reads TGTGCCAGCAGCTTGTCTGCCAGTACAGGTGGCTACACCTTC. This translates into CASSLSASTGGYTF.

The chain has TRBV7-2 and TRBJ2-3; D call uncertain. The CDR3 loop spans 12 amino acids. Trimming cost V 4 bases and J 7 bases, with 9 bases left between them. Per the germline V gene, CDR1 is SGHTA and CDR2 is FQGNSA. The CDR3 spells CASSSSSHTQYF. CDR3 bases: TGTGCCAGCAGCTCTTCTTCCCATACGCAGTATTTT.

The chain employs TRBV4-2 and TRBJ2-2; 7 bases align to TRBD2. Germline loops: CDR1 LGHNA, CDR2 YNFKEQ. This CDR3 is 20 amino acids long. Germline trimming cut 0 bases from V and 6 bases from J; bases unmatched to any gene: 19. The CDR3 sequence is CASSQDLLAETASGPGELFF. The CDR3 region has the DNA TGTGCCAGCAGCCAAGATCTTCTAGCGGAAACAGCGTCCGGCCCCGGGGAGCTGTTTTTT.

The rearrangement uses TRBV7-6 and TRBJ2-2; TRBD1 matches 9 bases. Germline-derived CDR1 and CDR2 are SGHVS and FNYEAQ. Trimming removed 5 bases from V and 4 bases from J; junction bases left unmatched: 14. This CDR3 is 18 amino acids long. The CDR3 DNA reads as TGTGCCAGCAGCCGTACCATCACAGGGGGCGCTTCCACCGGGGAGCTGTTTTTT. Residues: CASSRTITGGASTGELFF.

The J gene is TRBJ1-1, the V gene TRBV20-1; the match to TRBD1 covers 7 bases. Germline lookup yields CDR1 DFQATT and CDR2 SNEGSKA (reference sequence). The CDR3 is 13 amino acids. The V segment lost 6 bases and the J segment 5 bases; nucleotides outside the gene matches: 9. This CDR3 reads CSAAKGARTEAFF. The CDR3 coding sequence is TGCAGTGCCGCTAAGGGGGCTAGAACTGAAGCTTTCTTT.

This chain uses TRBV20-1 with TRBJ1-1; 7 bases are a match to TRBD1. Losses at the gene ends were 1 base for V and 3 bases for J; bases not matched to a gene: 8. The CDR3 spans 15 residues. From germline, CDR1 is DFQATT and CDR2 SNEGSKA (reference sequence). CDR3 residues: CSARAPERGHTEAFF. The CDR3 DNA follows: TGCAGTGCTAGAGCCCCTGAGAGGGGGCACACTGAAGCTTTCTTT.

The chain joins TRBV5-4 to TRBJ2-1; 9 bases line up with TRBD2. CDR3 size: 16 residues. The germline V gene encodes CDR1 SGHNT and CDR2 YYREEE (reference sequence). After removal of 4 bases from V and 6 bases from J, the junction contained 11 bases not matched to a gene. Written as DNA, the CDR3 is TGTGCCAGCAGCCCCCGGCCTAGCGGGGCTCTCAATGAGCAGTTCTTC. This sequence encodes CASSPRPSGALNEQFF.

V usage is TRBV5-1 and J usage is TRBJ2-1, with 8 bases fitting TRBD2. Germline-derived CDR1 and CDR2 are SGHRS and YFSETQ. The CDR3 spans 15 residues. V trimming: 3 bases; J trimming: 7 bases; junction bases outside the gene matches: 9. The CDR3 DNA is TGCGCCAGCAGCTGGTGGGGGGGGACTAGTAATGAGCAGTTCTTC. Protein product: CASSWWGGTSNEQFF. Looking up the rest from reference TRBV5-1 and TRBJ2-1 gives the full variable domain: KAGVTQTPRYLIKTRGQQVTLSCSPISGHRSVSWYQQTPGQGLQFLFEYFSETQRNKGNFPGRFSGRQFSNSRSEMNVSTLELGDSALYLCASSWWGGTSNEQFFGPGTRLTVL.

Here the CDR3 reads CASSPGTGLSGANVLTF. CDR3 nucleotides: TGTGCCAGCAGCCCGGGGACAGGCCTCTCTGGGGCCAACGTCCTGACTTTC. The gene calls are TRBV3-1 and TRBJ2-6, with 8 bases matching TRBD1. Germline V gene sequence: CDR1 LGHDT, CDR2 YNNKEL (reference sequence). The CDR3 length is 17 residues. V lost 4 bases, J lost 0 bases, and 5 bases stayed unmatched.

This clonotype has more than one count but fewer than ten. This sequence joins TRBV9 and TRBJ2-7; tentative D call: TRBD2 (6 bases). The CDR3 sequence is 15 residues long. The ends were cut back, 4 bases at V and 1 base at J, with 15 bases in the middle. Germline V gene data show CDR1 as SGDLS and CDR2 as YYNGEE. In nucleotides, the CDR3 is TGTGCCAGCAGCCCCTCTGGGGGGAGTTCCTACGAGCAGTACTTC. Residues: CASSPSGGSSYEQYF.